A single sample gave rise to the 7 T cell receptor beta chains below, sequenced in a study of cytomegalovirus exposure and HLA in healthy donors. The PCR was carried out with 60 Vbeta primers and 13 Jbeta primers. Clones were sequenced by immunoSEQ multiplex PCR, and TCRdb holds only the in-frame ones, with some missing. The sample has 150,000 to 200,000 clones, approximately 82% seen once. The sequencing input was PBMCs. These receptors were collected from a woman aged 18-29 years in good health and CMV-seropositive.

The V and J genes are TRBV6-5 and TRBJ2-3; 12 nucleotides line up with TRBD2. Germline CDR1 reads MNHEY; CDR2 reads SVGAGI. This CDR3 spans 14 amino acids. V lost 4 bases to trimming and J lost 4 bases; unmatched junction nucleotides: 0. Here the CDR3 DNA reads TGTGCCAGCAGTTCTAGCGGGGGGGCAGATACGCAGTATTTT. Translating it yields CASSSSGGADTQYF.

This sequence joins TRBV5-3 and TRBJ2-1; 12 bases fit TRBD2. TRBV5-3 is assigned to the ORF class and has an uncertain function. V lost 3 bases and J lost 4; bases outside the gene matches: 8. The CDR3 spans 17 residues. As DNA, the CDR3 is TGTGCCAGAAGCTCCATGACTAGCGGGGGACCTTACAATGAGCAGTTCTTC. The encoded protein is CARSSMTSGGPYNEQFF.

In its sample, this clone was seen once. The V call is TRBV4-1, the J call TRBJ1-5, with TRBD1 matching 7 bases. The V segment lost 4 bases and the J segment 6 bases; nucleotides outside the gene matches: 6. Germline assignment: CDR1 MGHRA and CDR2 YSYEKL. This CDR3 contains 14 residues. CDR3 loop: CASSLNRGAQPQHF. The CDR3 DNA is TGCGCCAGCAGCCTAAACAGGGGCGCTCAGCCCCAGCATTTT.

This clone came up once. The rearrangement joins TRBV6-1 to TRBJ1-5; a weak D match, TRBD1 (6 bases). Germline V gene sequence: CDR1 MNHNS, CDR2 SASEGT. Trimming pared 5 bases from V and 0 bases from J, leaving 11 bases between. The CDR3 is made up of 15 amino acids. For the CDR3, the DNA is TGTGCCAGCAGTCCACAGGGTAATAGCAATCAGCCCCAGCATTTT. This gives the protein CASSPQGNSNQPQHF.

This clone turned up a few times. The chain recombines TRBV13 with TRBJ1-2, with TRBD1 identical over 7 bases. Germline-derived CDR1 and CDR2 are PRHDT and FYEKMQ (reference sequence). The V and J ends lost 4 bases and 4 bases, in that order; junction bases with no gene match: 6. The CDR3 sequence is 14 residues long. CDR3 nucleotides: TGTGCCAGCAGCTCGGACTCAGGGGGCTATGGCTACACCTTC. This sequence encodes CASSSDSGGYGYTF.

This chain connects TRBV28 to TRBJ1-6; D ambiguous. This CDR3 has 14 amino acids. V lost 3 bases and J 4 bases, leaving 7 bases between the germline ends. Looked up from germline, CDR1 is MDHEN and CDR2 is SYDVKM. The CDR3 here is CASSFEYYNSPLHF. The CDR3 bases are TGTGCCAGCAGTTTCGAGTATTATAATTCACCCCTCCACTTT.

The chain links TRBV30 to TRBJ1-2, with 8 nucleotides matching TRBD1. CDR1 is GTSNPN and CDR2 is SVGIG in the germline V gene (reference sequence). This CDR3 has 13 residues. With V trimmed by 6 bases and J by 4 bases, 7 bases remained unmatched. CDR3 sequence (DNA): TGTGCCTGTCAAAAACAGGGGGTCTATGGCTACACCTTC. Encoded protein: CACQKQGVYGYTF.